These 27 T cell receptor beta chains were all obtained from the same sample, sequenced in a study of patients and donors after allogeneic stem cell transplantation. TCRdb redid the calling of the RT-PCR reads with MiXCR, one entry per CDR3 protein. The sample shows approximately 160,000 distinct CDR3 sequences, approximately 30% of them seen only once. The sequencing sample was made of blood, either unsorted or a sorted T cell fraction (not recorded which). The source is a human donor who was either an allogeneic HSCT recipient or a stem cell or donor lymphocyte infusion donor (not recorded which). It is not recorded whose cells these are; they may come from a transplant donor.

This clonotype was observed a handful of times. A read error may account for a junction end that differs from germline. The V gene is TRBV7-7, the J gene TRBJ2-2, with a possible D match to TRBD1 (6 bases). Germline loops: CDR1 SSHAT, CDR2 FNYEAQ (reference sequence). There are 13 residues in the CDR3. Here the CDR3 reads CASSAGQNRELFF. The DNA for the CDR3 is TGTGCTAGCAGCGCCGGACAGAACCGGGAGCTGTTTTTT. The full variable domain, rest sourced from reference TRBV7-7 and TRBJ2-2, is GAGVSQSPRYKVTKRGQDVTLRCDPISSHATLYWYQQALGQGPEFLTYFNYEAQPDKSGLPSDRFSAERPEGSISTLTIQRTEQRDSAMYRCASSAGQNRELFFGEGSRLTVL.

This clonotype appeared many times. The chain links TRBV12-3 or TRBV12-4 to TRBJ1-1, with D tentatively TRBD1 (6 bases). Trimming stripped 6 bases from V and 5 bases from J, with 22 bases between. CDR3 size: 16 residues. CDR3 residues: CASSPQQGEEGTEAFF. CDR3 bases: TGTGCCAGCAGCCCTCAACAGGGCGAGGAAGGGACTGAAGCTTTCTTT.

The CDR3 loop is CASSYRDRGWYEQFF. For the CDR3, the DNA is TGTGCCAGCAGCTACCGGGACAGGGGCTGGTACGAGCAGTTCTTC. J is TRBJ2-1 and V is TRBV7-8, with 10 positions matching TRBD1. This CDR3 region has 15 residues. Trimming at V came to 4 bases and at J to 10 bases, leaving 10 bases not matched to a gene. Germline CDR1 and CDR2: SGHVS and FQNEAQ.

The V call is TRBV7-2, the J call TRBJ1-1; D is possibly TRBD1 (5 bases). V dropped 3 bases and J dropped 1 base, with 9 bases sitting between them. CDR1 SGHTA and CDR2 FQGNSA come from the germline V gene. The CDR3 length is 14 residues. CDR3 protein: CASSFGTKNTEAFF. CDR3 nucleotides: TGTGCCAGCAGCTTCGGGACTAAGAACACTGAAGCTTTCTTT.

The rearrangement uses TRBV9 and TRBJ2-3, with 10 bases that match TRBD2. Trimming took 2 bases from V and 2 from J; bases not matched to a gene: 20. Per the germline V gene, CDR1 is SGDLS and CDR2 is YYNGEE. The CDR3 spans 21 residues. CDR3 in amino acids: CASSVGTYSGRLPLYTDTQYF. The CDR3 nucleotides are TGTGCCAGCAGCGTCGGCACCTATAGCGGGAGGCTCCCACTTTACACAGATACGCAGTATTTT.

This clonotype has just a few counts. The chain recombines TRBV10-3 with TRBJ2-2, with 7 positions matching TRBD2. Germline V gene sequence: CDR1 ENHRY, CDR2 SYGVKD. J gave up 6 bases and V 6 bases, and 7 bases lay outside the gene matches. This CDR3 has 14 residues. The CDR3 reads CAIRDGRTAGELFF. The CDR3 DNA reads TGTGCCATCAGGGACGGGAGGACGGCCGGGGAGCTGTTTTTT.

This clonotype has ten or more counts. The chain links TRBV7-2 to TRBJ1-2; a weak D match, TRBD1 (6 bases). The V gene's germline CDR1 is SGHTA and CDR2 FQGNSA. The CDR3 has 15 residues. Trimming stripped 5 bases from V and 2 bases from J, with 15 bases between. The CDR3 DNA is TGTGCCAGCAGCCTTGGTGGGGGGCGGAACTATGGCTACACCTTC. Amino acids: CASSLGGGRNYGYTF.

The V gene is TRBV7-9, the J gene TRBJ1-1; D is ambiguous. CDR3 length: 12 residues. Deletions cut 5 bases from V and 6 bases from J, with 10 bases between. The germline V gene encodes CDR1 SEHNR and CDR2 FQNEAQ (reference sequence). The CDR3 is CASSLRAPEAFF. DNA for the CDR3: TGTGCCAGCAGCCTTAGGGCCCCTGAAGCTTTCTTT. The whole variable domain, filled in from reference TRBV7-9 and TRBJ1-1, reads DTGVSQNPRHKITKRGQNVTFRCDPISEHNRLYWYRQTLGQGPEFLTYFQNEAQLEKSRLLSDRFSAERPKGSFSTLEIQRTEQGDSAMYLCASSLRAPEAFFGQGTRLTVV.

The chain links TRBV12-5 to TRBJ2-1; no clear D. CDR1 and CDR2 from the germline V gene are LGHNT and FRNRAP. V was shortened by 7 bases and J by 8 bases, with 12 bases between the two germline ends. CDR3 length: 12 amino acids. The CDR3 here is CASARSEYEQFF. For the CDR3, the DNA is TGTGCTAGTGCCCGGAGCGAGTATGAGCAGTTCTTC.

This clonotype has more than one count but fewer than ten. The rearrangement joins TRBV7-6 to TRBJ2-1, with D possibly matching TRBD2 (6 bases). In germline, CDR1 is SGHVS, CDR2 FNYEAQ. V dropped 5 bases and J dropped 4 bases, with 15 bases sitting between them. This CDR3 is built from 15 residues. This CDR3 is CASSPRVAAYNEQFF. CDR3 coding DNA: TGTGCCAGCAGCCCCCGGGTAGCGGCTTACAATGAGCAGTTCTTC.

There are many counts of this clonotype. The chain carries TRBV12-3 or TRBV12-4 and TRBJ1-1; no clear D. V dropped 3 bases and J dropped 1 base, with 6 bases sitting between them. This CDR3 has 13 amino acids. DNA of the CDR3: TGTGCCAGCAGTTTTAGGGAGAACACTGAAGCTTTCTTT. Protein: CASSFRENTEAFF.

CDR3 residues: CASSLQINSPLHF. CDR3 bases: TGTGCCAGCAGTTTACAGATTAATTCACCCCTCCACTTT. The chain has TRBV12-3 or TRBV12-4 and TRBJ1-6; D uncertain. Trimming pared 2 bases from V and 6 bases from J, leaving 5 bases between. The CDR3 length is 13 residues.

In its sample, this clonotype was seen a few times. The chain recombines TRBV6-6 with TRBJ1-1, with 8 bases that match TRBD1. Looked up from germline, CDR1 is MNHNY and CDR2 is SVGAGI (reference sequence). V dropped 1 base and J dropped 0; count of bases not matched to a gene: 1. The CDR3 length is 15 residues. The CDR3 sequence: CASSYLTGVNTEAFF. The CDR3, as DNA: TGTGCCAGCAGTTACTTGACAGGGGTGAACACTGAAGCTTTCTTT.

This clonotype was seen a few times. V gene TRBV5-5 combines with J gene TRBJ2-5; the D gene is possibly TRBD2 (5 bases). The CDR3 runs to 13 residues. Germline CDR1 SGHKS, CDR2 YYEKEE (reference sequence). The ends were cut back, 6 bases at V and 4 bases at J, with 13 bases in the middle. As DNA, the CDR3 is TGTGCCAGCATTCTACGTGGGAGAGAGACCCAGTACTTC. Residues: CASILRGRETQYF.

In its sample, this clonotype was seen many times. V is TRBV27 and J is TRBJ1-5; D gene ambiguous. Trimming pared 3 bases from V and 1 base from J, leaving 4 bases between. CDR1 is MNHEY and CDR2 is SMNVEV in the germline V gene (reference sequence). CDR3 size: 13 residues. In DNA, the CDR3 is TGTGCCAGCAGTTTCAGCAGCAATCAGCCCCAGCATTTT. Its translation is CASSFSSNQPQHF.

The chain has TRBV25-1 and TRBJ2-3; 10 bases are shared with TRBD2. Germline-derived CDR1 and CDR2 are MGHDK and SYGVNS. CDR3 length: 16 amino acids. V was clipped by 1 base and J by 8 bases; unmatched bases: 9. DNA of the CDR3: TGTGCCAGCAGTGAATTTCTAGCGGGAGCCCTGGGTACGCAGTATTTT. Its translation is CASSEFLAGALGTQYF.

This clonotype was observed a handful of times. V is TRBV6-5 and J is TRBJ2-7; 8 bases map to TRBD2. Germline CDR1 is MNHEY and CDR2 is SVGAGI. The CDR3 length is 15 residues. V trimming: 2 bases; J trimming: 3 bases; junction bases outside the gene matches: 6. The chain's CDR3 is CASSYPAGGGYEQYF. The CDR3 DNA reads TGTGCCAGCAGTTACCCGGCGGGAGGCGGCTACGAGCAGTACTTC.

This chain uses TRBV7-2 with TRBJ1-1; perhaps TRBD1 as D (5 bases). Germline lookup yields CDR1 SGHTA and CDR2 FQGNSA. CDR3 length equals 17 residues. The germline V and J ends were trimmed by 2 bases and 4 bases, with 20 bases remaining between them. The CDR3 DNA reads TGTGCCAGCAGCTTATCCCCTACGACCGGGGGAGTCACTGAAGCTTTCTTT. Its translation is CASSLSPTTGGVTEAFF.

This clonotype was observed a few times. The V gene is TRBV10-3, the J gene TRBJ1-4; no clear D gene. CDR3 length equals 12 residues. Germline-derived CDR1 and CDR2 are ENHRY and SYGVKD. V gave up 8 bases and J gave up 8 bases, with 12 bases separating them. DNA for the CDR3: TGTGCCATCGGCGTCAACCGGGAAAAACTGTTTTTT. This codes for CAIGVNREKLFF.

The genes are TRBV20-1 and TRBJ2-7, with D perhaps TRBD1 (6 bases). Germline V gene sequence: CDR1 DFQATT, CDR2 SNEGSKA (reference sequence). V lost 5 bases, J lost 3 bases, and 11 bases lay in between. This CDR3 comprises 12 residues. The CDR3, as DNA: TGCAGTGCTTCCGACAGGAGCTACGAGCAGTACTTC. The encoded protein is CSASDRSYEQYF.

This rearrangement joins TRBV7-2 to TRBJ2-3, with D perhaps matching TRBD2 (5 bases). The CDR3 length is 16 residues. Trimming removed 5 bases at V and 0 bases at J, with 15 bases between. Germline assignment: CDR1 SGHTA and CDR2 FQGNSA. The CDR3 DNA follows: TGTGCCAGCAGCAGATCCCCCCGGGGAAGCACAGATACGCAGTATTTT. Its translation: CASSRSPRGSTDTQYF.

This clonotype was picked up a small number of times. This chain links TRBV18 with TRBJ1-1; 8 nucleotides align to TRBD1. Germline loops: CDR1 KGHSH, CDR2 LQKENI. J lost 0 bases, V lost 4 bases, and 4 bases had no gene match. CDR3 length: 15 residues. CDR3 in DNA: TGTGCCAGCTCACGACAGGGGCCTCTGAACACTGAAGCTTTCTTT. It yields the protein CASSRQGPLNTEAFF.

Only a few counts were recorded for this clonotype. The chain recombines TRBV9 with TRBJ1-5; D might be TRBD1 (5 bases). The germline CDR1 and CDR2 sequences are SGDLS and YYNGEE. The CDR3 totals 14 residues. Trimming left V 4 bases short and J 4 bases short, with 12 bases between. This chain's CDR3 is CASSNGWGNQPQHF. The CDR3 coding sequence is TGTGCCAGCAGCAACGGGTGGGGGAATCAGCCCCAGCATTTT.

The chain couples TRBV15 to TRBJ1-1, with D perhaps matching TRBD1 (5 bases). The V and J ends lost 2 bases and 3 bases respectively, with 7 bases between them. CDR1 and CDR2 from the germline V gene are LNHNV and YYDKDF (reference sequence). The CDR3 covers 13 residues. The CDR3 sequence: CATSRRGHTEAFF. The CDR3 region has the DNA TGTGCCACCAGCAGAAGGGGACACACTGAAGCTTTCTTT.

The chain couples TRBV4-3 to TRBJ2-3; tentative D call: TRBD2 (5 bases). The CDR3 has 16 residues. Trimming took off 0 bases at V and 3 bases at J, with 13 bases between the two ends. The germline V gene has CDR1 LGHNA and CDR2 YSLEER. This CDR3 reads CASSQDLRANTDTQYF. CDR3 coding DNA: TGCGCCAGCAGCCAAGATTTGCGGGCTAATACAGATACGCAGTATTTT.

This clonotype has just a few counts. The chain's CDR3 is CASSSGDNIFGYTF. The CDR3 nucleotides read TGCGCCAGCAGCTCCGGGGACAATATTTTTGGCTACACCTTC. The V call is TRBV5-1, the J call TRBJ1-2, with D possibly TRBD1 on 6 matching bases. The CDR3 has 14 residues. V shed 3 bases and J shed 7 bases, with 16 bases lying between them. Germline V lookup: CDR1 SGHRS, CDR2 YFSETQ.

The J gene is TRBJ2-1, the V gene TRBV5-1, with 10 bases aligning to TRBD2. The CDR3 has 14 amino acids. CDR1 is SGHRS and CDR2 is YFSETQ in the germline V gene. V lost 2 bases, J lost 9 bases, and 5 bases stayed unmatched. CDR3 nucleotide sequence: TGCGCCAGCAGCTTCGCCCTAGCGGGAGTTGAGCAGTTCTTC. This sequence encodes CASSFALAGVEQFF.